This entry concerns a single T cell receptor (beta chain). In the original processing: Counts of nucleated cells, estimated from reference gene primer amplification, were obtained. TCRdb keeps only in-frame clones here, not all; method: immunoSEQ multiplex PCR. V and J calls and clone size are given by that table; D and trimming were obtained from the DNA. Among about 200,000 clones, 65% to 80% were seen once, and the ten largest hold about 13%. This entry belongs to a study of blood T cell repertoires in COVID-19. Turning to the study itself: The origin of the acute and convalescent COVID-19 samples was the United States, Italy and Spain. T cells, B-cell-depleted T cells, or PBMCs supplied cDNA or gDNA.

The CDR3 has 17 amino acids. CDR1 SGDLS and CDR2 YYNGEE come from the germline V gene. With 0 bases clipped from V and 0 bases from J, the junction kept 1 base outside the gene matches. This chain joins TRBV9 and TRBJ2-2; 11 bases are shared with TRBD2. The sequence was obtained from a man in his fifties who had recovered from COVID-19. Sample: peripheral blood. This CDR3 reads CASSVVSGRANTGELFF. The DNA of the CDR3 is TGTGCCAGCAGCGTAGTTAGCGGGAGGGCGAACACCGGGGAGCTGTTTTTT.